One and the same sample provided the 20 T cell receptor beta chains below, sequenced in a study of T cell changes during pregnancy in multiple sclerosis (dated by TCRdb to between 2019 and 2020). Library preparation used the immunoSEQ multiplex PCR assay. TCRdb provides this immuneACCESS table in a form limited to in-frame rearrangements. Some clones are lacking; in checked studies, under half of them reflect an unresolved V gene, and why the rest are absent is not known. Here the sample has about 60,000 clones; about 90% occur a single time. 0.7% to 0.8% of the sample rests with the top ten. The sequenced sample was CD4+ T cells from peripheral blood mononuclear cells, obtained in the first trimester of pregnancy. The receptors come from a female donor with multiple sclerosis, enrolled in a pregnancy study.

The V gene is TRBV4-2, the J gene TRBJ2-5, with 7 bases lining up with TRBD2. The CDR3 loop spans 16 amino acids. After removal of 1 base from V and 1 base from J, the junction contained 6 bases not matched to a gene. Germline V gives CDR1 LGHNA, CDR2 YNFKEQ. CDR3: CASSQGGAGTQETQYF. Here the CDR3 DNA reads TGTGCCAGCAGCCAAGGGGGAGCGGGGACCCAAGAGACCCAGTACTTC.

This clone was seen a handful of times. The CDR3 DNA is TGTGCCAGCAGCCCTAAGGAGGATCAGCCCCAGCATTTT. Translated, it gives CASSPKEDQPQHF. The chain links TRBV7-2 to TRBJ1-5, with D unresolved. This CDR3 has 13 residues. The germline V and J ends were trimmed by 5 bases and 5 bases, with 10 bases remaining between them. Germline loops: CDR1 SGHTA, CDR2 FQGNSA.

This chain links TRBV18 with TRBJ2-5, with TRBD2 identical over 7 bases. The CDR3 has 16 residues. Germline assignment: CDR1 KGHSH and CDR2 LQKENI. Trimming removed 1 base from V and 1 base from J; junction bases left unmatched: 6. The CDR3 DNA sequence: TGTGCCAGCTCACCACAGCCAGCGGGGATCCAAGAGACCCAGTACTTC. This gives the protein CASSPQPAGIQETQYF.

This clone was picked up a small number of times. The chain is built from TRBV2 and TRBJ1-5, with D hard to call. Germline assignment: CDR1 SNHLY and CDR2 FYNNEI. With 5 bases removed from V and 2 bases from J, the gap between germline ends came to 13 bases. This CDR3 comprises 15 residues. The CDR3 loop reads CASSLESLGNQPQHF. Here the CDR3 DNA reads TGTGCCAGCAGTTTAGAGTCTTTGGGCAATCAGCCCCAGCATTTT.

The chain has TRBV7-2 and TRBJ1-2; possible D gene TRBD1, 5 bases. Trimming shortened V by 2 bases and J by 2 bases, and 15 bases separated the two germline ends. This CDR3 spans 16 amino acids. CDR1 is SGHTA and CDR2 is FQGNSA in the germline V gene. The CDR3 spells CASSLSAGVLNYGYTF. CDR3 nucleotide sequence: TGTGCCAGCAGCTTAAGCGCGGGGGTTCTCAACTATGGCTACACCTTC. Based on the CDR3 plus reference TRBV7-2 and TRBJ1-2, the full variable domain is GAGVSQSPSNKVTEKGKDVELRCDPISGHTALYWYRQSLGQGLEFLIYFQGNSAPDKSGLPSDRFSAERTGGSVSTLTIQRTQQEDSAVYLCASSLSAGVLNYGYTFGSGTRLTVV.

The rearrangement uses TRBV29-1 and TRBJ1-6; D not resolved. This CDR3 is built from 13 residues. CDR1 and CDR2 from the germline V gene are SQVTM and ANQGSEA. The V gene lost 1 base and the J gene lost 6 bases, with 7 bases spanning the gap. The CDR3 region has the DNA TGCAGCGTTGAAGTGGCCCCTAATTCACCCCTCCACTTT. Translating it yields CSVEVAPNSPLHF.

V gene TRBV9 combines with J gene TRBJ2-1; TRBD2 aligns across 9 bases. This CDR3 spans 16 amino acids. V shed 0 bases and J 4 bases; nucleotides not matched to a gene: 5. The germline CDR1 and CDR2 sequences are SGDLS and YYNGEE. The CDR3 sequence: CASSVGERGDYNEQFF. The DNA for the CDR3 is TGTGCCAGCAGCGTAGGAGAGCGGGGGGATTACAATGAGCAGTTCTTC.

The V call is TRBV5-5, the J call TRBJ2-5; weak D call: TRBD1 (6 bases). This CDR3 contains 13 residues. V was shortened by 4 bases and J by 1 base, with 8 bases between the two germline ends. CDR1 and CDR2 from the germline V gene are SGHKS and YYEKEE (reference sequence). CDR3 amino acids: CASSRTVQETQYF. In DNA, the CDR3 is TGTGCCAGCAGCCGGACAGTCCAAGAGACCCAGTACTTC.

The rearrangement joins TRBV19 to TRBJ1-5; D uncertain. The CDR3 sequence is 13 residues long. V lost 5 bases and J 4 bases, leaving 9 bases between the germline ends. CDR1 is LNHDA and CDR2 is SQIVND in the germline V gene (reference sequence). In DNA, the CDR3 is TGTGCCAGTAGTGAACAGCCGAATCAGCCCCAGCATTTT. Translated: CASSEQPNQPQHF. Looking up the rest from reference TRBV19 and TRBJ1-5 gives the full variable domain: DGGITQSPKYLFRKEGQNVTLSCEQNLNHDAMYWYRQDPGQGLRLIYYSQIVNDFQKGDIAEGYSVSREKKESFPLTVTSAQKNPTAFYLCASSEQPNQPQHFGDGTRLSIL.

CDR3 sequence (DNA): TGCGCCAGCAGCCAAGGGTACGCAGGGGTGGACACTGAAGCTTTCTTT. Amino acids: CASSQGYAGVDTEAFF. The chain couples TRBV4-3 to TRBJ1-1; the D gene is possibly TRBD1 (6 bases). The germline gives CDR1 LGHNA, CDR2 YSLEER. V lost 1 base and J 3 bases, leaving 15 bases between the germline ends. This CDR3 comprises 16 residues.

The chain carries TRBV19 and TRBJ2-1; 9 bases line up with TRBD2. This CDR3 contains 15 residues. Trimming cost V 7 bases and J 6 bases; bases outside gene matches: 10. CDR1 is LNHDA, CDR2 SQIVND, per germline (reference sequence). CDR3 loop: CASTKRGLASNEQFF. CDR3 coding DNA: TGTGCCAGTACAAAACGAGGACTAGCGAGCAATGAGCAGTTCTTC.

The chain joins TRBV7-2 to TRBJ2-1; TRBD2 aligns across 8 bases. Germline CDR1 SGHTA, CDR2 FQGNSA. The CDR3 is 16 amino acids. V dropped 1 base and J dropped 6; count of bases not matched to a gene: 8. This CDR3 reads CASSLVSGTQPNEQFF. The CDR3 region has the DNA TGTGCCAGCAGCTTAGTTAGCGGGACCCAGCCCAATGAGCAGTTCTTC.

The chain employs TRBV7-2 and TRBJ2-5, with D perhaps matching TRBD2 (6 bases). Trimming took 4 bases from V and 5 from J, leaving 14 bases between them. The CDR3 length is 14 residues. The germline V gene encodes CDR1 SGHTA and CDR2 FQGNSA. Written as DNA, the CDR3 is TGTGCCAGCAGCTCGACCGGAGGGTGGGAGACCCAGTACTTC. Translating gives CASSSTGGWETQYF.

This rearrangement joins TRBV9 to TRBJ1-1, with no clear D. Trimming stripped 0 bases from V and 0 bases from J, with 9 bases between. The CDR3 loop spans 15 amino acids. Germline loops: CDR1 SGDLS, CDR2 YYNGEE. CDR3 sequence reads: CASSVVGSMNTEAFF. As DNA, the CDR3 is TGTGCCAGCAGCGTAGTGGGCAGCATGAACACTGAAGCTTTCTTT.

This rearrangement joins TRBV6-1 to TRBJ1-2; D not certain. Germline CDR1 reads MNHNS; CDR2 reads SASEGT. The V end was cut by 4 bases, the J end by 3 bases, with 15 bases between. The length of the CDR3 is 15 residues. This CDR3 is CASSAEHRNYYGYTF. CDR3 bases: TGTGCCAGCAGTGCCGAGCACCGTAACTACTATGGCTACACCTTC.

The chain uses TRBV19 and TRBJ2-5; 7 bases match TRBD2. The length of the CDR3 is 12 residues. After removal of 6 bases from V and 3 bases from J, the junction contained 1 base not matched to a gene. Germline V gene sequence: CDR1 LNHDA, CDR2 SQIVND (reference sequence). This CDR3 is CASRGGEETQYF. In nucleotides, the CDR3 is TGTGCCAGTAGGGGGGGGGAAGAGACCCAGTACTTC.

CDR3 nucleotide sequence: TGCGCCAGCAGCTTTCCGACAGGTTCTGAGGAGACCCAGTACTTC. Translating gives CASSFPTGSEETQYF. This chain links TRBV5-1 with TRBJ2-5, with D possibly matching TRBD1 (6 bases). CDR3 length: 15 residues. CDR1 is SGHRS and CDR2 is YFSETQ in the germline V gene. Trimming took 2 bases from V and 5 from J, leaving 16 bases between them.

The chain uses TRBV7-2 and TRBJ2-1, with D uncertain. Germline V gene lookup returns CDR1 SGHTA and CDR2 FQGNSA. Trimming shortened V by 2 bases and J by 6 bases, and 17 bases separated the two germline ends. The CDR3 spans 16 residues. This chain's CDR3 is CASSLFSRLVGNEQFF. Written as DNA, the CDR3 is TGTGCCAGCAGCTTATTTTCGCGTCTAGTCGGCAATGAGCAGTTCTTC.

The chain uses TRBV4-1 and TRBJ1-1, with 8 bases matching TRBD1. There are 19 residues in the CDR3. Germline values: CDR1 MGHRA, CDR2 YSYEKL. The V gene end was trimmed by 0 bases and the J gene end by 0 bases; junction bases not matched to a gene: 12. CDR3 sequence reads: CASSQDAGQGAGMNTEAFF. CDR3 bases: TGCGCCAGCAGCCAAGATGCGGGCCAGGGGGCCGGGATGAACACTGAAGCTTTCTTT.

The CDR3 sequence is CASSLDAGAISYEQYF. CDR3 DNA: TGTGCCAGCAGCTTAGACGCGGGGGCGATCTCCTACGAGCAGTACTTC. The genes are TRBV11-2 and TRBJ2-7; D is perhaps TRBD2 (7 bases). CDR3 length: 16 amino acids. V was shortened by 0 bases and J by 0 bases, with 12 bases between the two germline ends. Germline V gives CDR1 SGHAT, CDR2 FQNNGV.